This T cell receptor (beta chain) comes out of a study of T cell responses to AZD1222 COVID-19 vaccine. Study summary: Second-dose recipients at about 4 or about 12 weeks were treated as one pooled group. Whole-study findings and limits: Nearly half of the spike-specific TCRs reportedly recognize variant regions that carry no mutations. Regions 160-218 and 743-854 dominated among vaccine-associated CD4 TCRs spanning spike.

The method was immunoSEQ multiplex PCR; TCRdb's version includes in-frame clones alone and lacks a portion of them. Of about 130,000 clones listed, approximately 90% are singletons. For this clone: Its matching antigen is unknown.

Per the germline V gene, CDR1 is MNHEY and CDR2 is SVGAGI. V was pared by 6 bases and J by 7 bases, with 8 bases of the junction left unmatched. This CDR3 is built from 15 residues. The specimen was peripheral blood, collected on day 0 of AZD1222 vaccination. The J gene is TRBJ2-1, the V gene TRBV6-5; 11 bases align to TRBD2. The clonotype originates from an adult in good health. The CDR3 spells CASSLLAGGNNEQFF. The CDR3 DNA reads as TGTGCCAGCAGCCTCCTAGCGGGGGGTAATAATGAGCAGTTCTTC.